Shown below are 10 T cell receptor beta chains from a single sample sequenced in a study of response to subunit inactivated influenza vaccine. A single record per CDR3 protein comes from TCRdb applying MiXCR to the RT-PCR reads. The sample lists hundreds of thousands of distinct CDR3 sequences, approximately 15% occurring once. The specimen comprised PBMCs from blood, sampled less than 15 days before vaccination. These receptors all come from a man between 50 and 59 years old who received an inactivated influenza vaccine.

This clonotype was recorded many times. The chain's CDR3 is CSARKGSDTEAFF. CDR3 coding DNA: TGCAGTGCTAGGAAAGGTTCGGACACTGAAGCTTTCTTT. The rearrangement joins TRBV20-1 to TRBJ1-1, with D uncertain. Germline CDR1 and CDR2: DFQATT and SNEGSKA (reference sequence). V was shortened by 3 bases and J by 3 bases, with 11 bases between the two germline ends. The CDR3 is made up of 13 amino acids.

This clonotype appeared a few times. The rearrangement uses TRBV5-5 and TRBJ2-7; the D gene could be TRBD1 or TRBD2 (5 bases each). V lost 1 base and J 2 bases, leaving 13 bases between the germline ends. This CDR3 is built from 15 residues. CDR1 SGHKS and CDR2 YYEKEE come from the germline V gene (reference sequence). In nucleotides, the CDR3 is TGTGCCAGCAGCTTGCGAGGGGCAGGCCCCTACGAGCAGTACTTC. Its translation: CASSLRGAGPYEQYF.

The chain links TRBV19 to TRBJ2-7; 8 positions agree with TRBD2. J lost 0 bases, V lost 8 bases, and 6 bases had no gene match. The CDR3 is 14 residues long. Per the germline V gene, CDR1 is LNHDA and CDR2 is SQIVND (reference sequence). The CDR3 loop reads CASSIGGASYEQYF. CDR3 in DNA: TGTGCCAGTTCGATCGGGGGGGCCTCCTACGAGCAGTACTTC.

This chain joins TRBV20-1 and TRBJ2-5, with D possibly being TRBD1 or TRBD2 (5 bases each). Germline CDR1 reads DFQATT; CDR2 reads SNEGSKA (reference sequence). This CDR3 contains 14 residues. The V end was cut by 3 bases, the J end by 5 bases, with 16 bases between. The CDR3 sequence is CSASGTRGLETQYF. For the CDR3, the DNA is TGCAGTGCTAGCGGGACCCGTGGTCTGGAGACCCAGTACTTC.

This clonotype was counted only a few times. This chain uses TRBV5-1 with TRBJ1-2; the match to TRBD1 covers 8 bases. This CDR3 has 12 amino acids. Germline trimming cut 5 bases from V and 8 bases from J; bases unmatched to any gene: 5. CDR1 and CDR2 (germline): SGHRS, YFSETQ. CDR3 amino acids: CASRSGQGGYTF. CDR3 coding DNA: TGCGCCAGCAGGTCAGGACAGGGAGGCTACACCTTC.

In its sample, this clonotype was seen a few times. The rearrangement links TRBV7-9 to TRBJ1-5; no firm D call. V lost 6 bases and J lost 3, with 12 bases in between. The CDR3 length is 14 residues. Looked up from germline, CDR1 is SEHNR and CDR2 is FQNEAQ (reference sequence). The CDR3 bases are TGTGCCAGCAGTCGAGACGGAATCAATCAGCCCCAGCATTTT. Its translation: CASSRDGINQPQHF.

The V gene is TRBV12-3 or TRBV12-4, the J gene TRBJ1-5; D unclear. V was clipped by 3 bases and J by 9 bases, with 21 bases between them. The CDR3 length is 16 residues. The CDR3 bases are TGTGCCAGCAGTTTCGGATCAGGACTAGCGGGGTGGCCCCAGCATTTT. Its protein product is CASSFGSGLAGWPQHF.

The V and J genes are TRBV20-1 and TRBJ2-3, with unresolved D. This CDR3 is 15 amino acids long. Germline V gene sequence: CDR1 DFQATT, CDR2 SNEGSKA (reference sequence). V was shortened by 6 bases and J by 2 bases, with 18 bases between the two germline ends. The CDR3, as DNA: TGCAGTGCCCGACCGACCTCCGGCCACACAGATACGCAGTATTTT. Protein: CSARPTSGHTDTQYF.

The J gene is TRBJ1-4, the V gene TRBV12-3 or TRBV12-4; 9 bases are a match to TRBD1. V shed 6 bases and J 6 bases; nucleotides not matched to a gene: 5. The CDR3 loop spans 14 amino acids. The CDR3 DNA sequence: TGTGCCAGCAGGATCGGGACAGGGCATGAAAAACTGTTTTTT. It is translated as CASRIGTGHEKLFF.

This clonotype was counted only a few times. This chain joins TRBV12-3 or TRBV12-4 and TRBJ2-6; 7 positions match TRBD1. This CDR3 comprises 18 residues. The ends lost 7 bases at V and 0 bases at J; junction bases unmatched: 12. CDR3 coding DNA: TGTGCCAGCACCGGGGACAGCTCGTTAAACTCTGGGGCCAACGTCCTGACTTTC. Its translation: CASTGDSSLNSGANVLTF.